This TCR beta chain was identified in a study of T cell repertoires in cytomegalovirus infection. Across the study: Evidence of both CMV infection and a matching HLA type came from public TCR beta signatures.

TCRdb analysed the reads with MiXCR anew, one entry per CDR3 protein. In the table there are about 740,000 distinct CDR3 sequences, less than 40% of which are singletons. Turning to this clonotype: What it recognizes is unknown.

Study outcomes and limitations: Public TCR beta family frequency separated CMV-and-HLA carriers, including in an independent cohort.

Sequencing was done on a sample of PBMCs. This receptor was identified in a human donor in good health (CMV status not recorded). Some clones in this sample may be carry-over from other donors' samples.

This CDR3 is CASTWTSGPLGETQYF. The CDR3 DNA sequence: TGCGCCAGCACGTGGACTAGCGGACCGTTGGGGGAGACCCAGTACTTC. V is TRBV10-2 and J is TRBJ2-5; 10 bases line up with TRBD2. The CDR3 contains 16 residues. Trimming at V came to 7 bases and at J to 5 bases, leaving 13 bases not matched to a gene. CDR1 is WSHSY and CDR2 is SAAADI in the germline V gene.